This TCR beta chain stems from a study of post-analysis software for immune sequencing data. The overall study: In terms of disease course, relapsing-remitting, secondary progressive and progressive-relapsing multiple sclerosis were included. Study-level findings and limits: When patients were compared with controls, about 5 TRBV segments were more frequent, TRBV5-6, TRBV5-1 and TRBV20-1 among them. Same-batch preparations were strongly co-clustered by F measure. Those with multiple sclerosis, the patient group, showed significantly lower normalized Chao1 diversity than controls.

Germline lookup yields CDR1 LNHNV and CDR2 YYDKDF (reference sequence). V was cut by 5 bases and J by 3 bases, with 14 bases left in between. The CDR3 runs 14 residues. Each TCR beta cDNA library carried unique molecular identifiers. When roughly 0.85 to 11 million T cells were used, they gave hundreds of thousands of cDNA molecules. MiXCR was run by TCRdb on the PCR reads, yielding one entry per CDR3 protein. The data show 650,000 to 900,000 distinct CDR3 sequences, under 60% seen once. About this clonotype itself: As yet, its antigen is unknown.

The specimen was blood. The TCR comes from a girl aged 5-17 years with multiple sclerosis. The chain links TRBV15 to TRBJ2-7; perhaps D is TRBD1 or TRBD2 (5 bases each). The CDR3 DNA reads TGTGCCACCAGCGAGATGAGGGGAATCTACGAGCAGTACTTC. It encodes CATSEMRGIYEQYF.